This T cell receptor beta chain stems from a study of blood T cell repertoires in COVID-19. Turning to the study itself: Samples taken during acute and convalescent COVID-19 were collected in the United States, Italy and Spain.

The J segment lost 7 bases and the V segment lost 3 bases, leaving 10 bases of the junction unmatched. The CDR3 consists of 17 residues. CDR1 is LGHDT, CDR2 YNNKEL, per germline (reference sequence). Clones were read by immunoSEQ multiplex PCR, and TCRdb kept only the in-frame ones, dropping some. Of over 20,000 clones in the sample, more than 85% were seen once. The chain uses TRBV3-1 (or the pseudogene TRBV3-2) and TRBJ2-3; TRBD2 matches at 13 bases. Material for sequencing was peripheral blood. The sequence derives from a man aged 65 to 85 with active COVID-19. The CDR3 here is CASSHPTSGGDFYTQYF. The CDR3 DNA follows: TGTGCCAGCAGCCACCCCACTAGCGGGGGGGATTTTTATACGCAGTATTTT.